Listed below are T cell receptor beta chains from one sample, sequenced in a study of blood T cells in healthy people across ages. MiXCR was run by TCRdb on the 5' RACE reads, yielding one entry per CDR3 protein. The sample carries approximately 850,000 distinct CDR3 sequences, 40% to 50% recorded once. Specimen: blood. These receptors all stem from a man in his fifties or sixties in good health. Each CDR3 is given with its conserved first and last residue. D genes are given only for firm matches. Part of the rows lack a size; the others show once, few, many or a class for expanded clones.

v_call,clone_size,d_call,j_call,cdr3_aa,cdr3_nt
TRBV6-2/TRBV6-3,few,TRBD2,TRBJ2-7,CASRSWTSVSYEQYF,TGTGCCAGCAGGTCCTGGACTAGCGTCTCCTACGAGCAGTACTTC
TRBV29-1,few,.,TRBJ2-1,CSVTSTGNEQFF,TGCAGCGTTACCTCTACAGGGAATGAGCAGTTCTTC
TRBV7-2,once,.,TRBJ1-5,CASSLAVGVGNQPQHF,TGTGCCAGCAGCTTAGCGGTAGGGGTTGGCAATCAGCCCCAGCATTTT
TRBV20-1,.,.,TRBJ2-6,CSAKTLSGANVLTF,TGCAGTGCTAAAACCCTCTCTGGGGCCAACGTCCTGACTTTC
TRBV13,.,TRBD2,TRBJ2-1,CASSSGLLKNSEQFF,TGTGCCAGCAGCTCGGGACTATTAAAAAACTCGGAGCAGTTCTTC
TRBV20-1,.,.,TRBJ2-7,CSAFGQTNIYEQYF,TGCAGTGCCTTCGGACAGACAAATATCTACGAGCAGTACTTC
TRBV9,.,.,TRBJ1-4,CASSAGGVGKLFF,TGTGCCAGCAGTGCGGGGGGGGTAGGAAAACTGTTTTTT
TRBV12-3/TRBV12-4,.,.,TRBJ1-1,CASSLGRSTEAFF,TGTGCCAGCAGTTTAGGCCGGAGCACTGAAGCTTTCTTT
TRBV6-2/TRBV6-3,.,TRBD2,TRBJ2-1,CASSFTSEANEQFF,TGTGCCAGCAGTTTCACTAGCGAAGCCAATGAGCAGTTCTTC
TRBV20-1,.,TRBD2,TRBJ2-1,CSAKPGGGSADNEQFF,TGCAGTGCTAAACCCGGGGGGGGGTCGGCCGACAATGAGCAGTTCTTC
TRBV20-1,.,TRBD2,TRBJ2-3,CSAQGLAGGLSNTDTQYF,TGCAGTGCTCAAGGACTAGCGGGGGGGCTCTCCAATACAGATACGCAGTATTTT
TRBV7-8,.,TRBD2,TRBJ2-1,CASSLEFAGGQGEQFF,TGTGCCAGCAGCTTAGAATTCGCGGGGGGGCAGGGTGAGCAGTTCTTC
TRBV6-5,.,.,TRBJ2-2,CASSYATGTGELFF,TGTGCCAGCAGTTACGCGACAGGCACCGGGGAGCTGTTTTTT
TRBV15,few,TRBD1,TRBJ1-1,CATSRDRANTEAFF,TGTGCCACCAGTAGGGACAGAGCCAACACTGAAGCTTTCTTT
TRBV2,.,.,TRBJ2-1,CASSDRTEQFF,TGTGCCAGCAGTGATCGGACGGAGCAGTTCTTC
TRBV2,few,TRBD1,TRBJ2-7,CASNPRQGSLGEQYF,TGTGCCAGCAACCCCCGACAGGGCTCTTTGGGCGAGCAGTACTTC
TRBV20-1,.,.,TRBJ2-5,CSVLSETQYF,TGCAGTGTATTGAGCGAGACCCAGTACTTC
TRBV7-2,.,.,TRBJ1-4,CASSLPTNEKLFF,TGTGCCAGCAGCTTACCAACTAATGAAAAACTGTTTTTT
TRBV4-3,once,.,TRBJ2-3,CASSQDPHGGRGTDTQYF,TGCGCCAGCAGCCAAGATCCCCATGGGGGCAGGGGCACAGATACGCAGTATTTT
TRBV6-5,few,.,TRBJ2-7,CASSFGPDLYEQYF,TGTGCCAGCAGTTTTGGGCCCGATCTTTACGAGCAGTACTTC
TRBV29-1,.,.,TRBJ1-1,CSVRMNTEAFF,TGCAGCGTTCGCATGAACACTGAAGCTTTCTTT
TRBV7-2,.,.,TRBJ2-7,CASSLESTYYEQYF,TGTGCCAGCAGCTTAGAGAGCACCTACTACGAGCAGTACTTC
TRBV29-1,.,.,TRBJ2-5,CSVDWYSQETQYF,TGCAGCGTTGACTGGTATAGCCAAGAGACCCAGTACTTC
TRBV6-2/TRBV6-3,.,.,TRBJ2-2,CASTPGPLNTGELFF,TGTGCCAGCACACCGGGACCACTAAACACCGGGGAGCTGTTTTTT
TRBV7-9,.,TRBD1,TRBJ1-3,CAGRQGLTGNTIYF,TGTGCCGGCAGACAGGGGTTGACCGGAAACACCATATATTTT
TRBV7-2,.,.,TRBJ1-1,CASSFRQTLNTEAFF,TGTGCCAGCAGCTTTCGACAGACCTTGAACACTGAAGCTTTCTTT
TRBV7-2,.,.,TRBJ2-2,CASSFQTNTGELFF,TGTGCCAGCAGCTTTCAAACCAACACCGGGGAGCTGTTTTTT
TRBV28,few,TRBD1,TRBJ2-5,CASSPRQGLRETQYF,TGTGCCAGCAGCCCCAGACAGGGCTTAAGGGAGACCCAGTACTTC
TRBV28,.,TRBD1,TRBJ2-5,CASSSPGQAHNEQYF,TGTGCCAGCAGTTCGCCGGGACAGGCCCACAATGAGCAGTACTTC
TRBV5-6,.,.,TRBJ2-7,CASSLGPQGQGEQYF,TGTGCCAGCAGCTTGGGACCCCAGGGGCAGGGCGAGCAGTACTTC
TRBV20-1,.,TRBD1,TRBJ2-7,CSARDRGRTGAHEQYF,TGCAGTGCTAGAGATCGGGGACGGACAGGGGCCCACGAGCAGTACTTC
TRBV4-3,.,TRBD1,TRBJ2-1,CASSQDRHQGGLHNEQFF,TGCGCCAGCAGCCAAGATCGGCACCAAGGGGGCTTGCACAATGAGCAGTTCTTC
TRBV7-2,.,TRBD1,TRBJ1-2,CASSYRDRKNYGYTF,TGTGCCAGCAGCTACCGGGACAGGAAGAACTATGGCTACACCTTC
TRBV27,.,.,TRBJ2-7,CASSFSGPAYEQYF,TGTGCCAGCAGTTTCAGCGGCCCTGCCTACGAGCAGTACTTC
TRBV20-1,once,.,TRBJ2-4,CSTHRLAKNIQYF,TGCAGCACCCACAGGCTAGCCAAAAACATTCAGTACTTC
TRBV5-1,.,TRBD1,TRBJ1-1,CASSLDRGAHTEAFF,TGCGCCAGCAGCCTCGACAGGGGGGCTCACACTGAAGCTTTCTTT
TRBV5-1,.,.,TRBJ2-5,CASSLARTTKETQYF,TGCGCCAGCAGCTTAGCCAGGACAACTAAAGAGACCCAGTACTTC
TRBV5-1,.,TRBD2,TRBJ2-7,CASRAAGVGEQYF,TGCGCCAGCAGAGCAGCGGGGGTCGGCGAGCAGTACTTC
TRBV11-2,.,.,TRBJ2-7,CASSPRTGLSVYNEQYF,TGTGCCAGCAGCCCCCGGACGGGTCTTAGTGTCTACAATGAGCAGTACTTC
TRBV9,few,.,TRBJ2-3,CASSVDGEGDTQYF,TGTGCCAGCAGCGTAGATGGCGAGGGGGATACGCAGTATTTT